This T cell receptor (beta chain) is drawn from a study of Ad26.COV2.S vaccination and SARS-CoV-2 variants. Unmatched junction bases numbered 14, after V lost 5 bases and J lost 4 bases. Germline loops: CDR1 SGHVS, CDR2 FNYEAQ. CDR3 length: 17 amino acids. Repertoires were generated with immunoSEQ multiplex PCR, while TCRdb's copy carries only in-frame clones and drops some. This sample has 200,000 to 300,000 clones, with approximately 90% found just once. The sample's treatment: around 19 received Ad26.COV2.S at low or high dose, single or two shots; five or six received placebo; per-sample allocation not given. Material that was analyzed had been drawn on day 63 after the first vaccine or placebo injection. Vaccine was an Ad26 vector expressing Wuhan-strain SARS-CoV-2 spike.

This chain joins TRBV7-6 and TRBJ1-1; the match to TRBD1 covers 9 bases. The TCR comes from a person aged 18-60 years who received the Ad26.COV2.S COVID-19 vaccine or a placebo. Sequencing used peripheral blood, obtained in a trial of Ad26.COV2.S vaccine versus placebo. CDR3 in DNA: TGTGCCAGCAGCCTTCCCCCCGGGACAGGGAAGGGCACTGAAGCTTTCTTT. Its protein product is CASSLPPGTGKGTEAFF.